This T cell receptor beta chain was captured in a study of blood T cell repertoires in COVID-19. Study at large: PBMCs, B-cell-depleted T cells, or T cells provided the cDNA or gDNA that made up the material.

The data were produced by immunoSEQ multiplex PCR, yet TCRdb's version contains in-frame clones alone and is incomplete. This table has tens of thousands of clones, approximately 83% appearing once. The sequencing sample was made of peripheral blood. This sequence was found in a man aged 35-49 years with COVID-19, enrolled during active disease.

CDR3: CAWNGEGRTEAFF. The CDR3 nucleotides are TGTGCCTGGAATGGTGAGGGAAGGACTGAAGCTTTCTTT. The chain links TRBV30 to TRBJ1-1; D remains unclear. The CDR3 contains 13 residues. V was trimmed by 4 bases and J by 5 bases, leaving 14 bases between them. Germline CDR1 and CDR2: GTSNPN and SVGIG (reference sequence).